Below are 27 T cell receptor beta chains sequenced from a single sample in a study of shared clonotypes between healthy human individuals. CD45RO negativity and positive selection for CCR7 defined naive CD8 cells, a population that excluded terminally differentiated effector memory CD45RA+ cells. The table came from immunoSEQ multiplex PCR; TCRdb's copy has only in-frame clones and leaves some out. The repertoire holds around 2.1 million clones, with about 92% as singletons. Sequencing was done on a sample of naive CD8+ T cells from PBMCs. The receptors shown here come from a man between 18 and 29 years old in good health. Some clones in this sample may be carry-over from other donors' samples.

This sequence joins TRBV6-1 and TRBJ2-7; D gene ambiguous. In germline, CDR1 is MNHNS, CDR2 SASEGT. The CDR3 has 15 residues. Trimming pared 7 bases from V and 3 bases from J, leaving 19 bases between. DNA for the CDR3: TGTGCCAGCATCGGGCGTGCCCTGGGGAACTACGAGCAGTACTTC. Amino acid sequence: CASIGRALGNYEQYF.

The chain carries TRBV4-3 and TRBJ2-2, with 12 bases that match TRBD1. Losses at the gene ends were 4 bases for V and 6 bases for J; bases not matched to a gene: 6. The CDR3 loop spans 16 amino acids. Germline lookup yields CDR1 LGHNA and CDR2 YSLEER. The CDR3 spells CASSLLRDRGPGELFF. The CDR3, as DNA: TGCGCCAGCAGCCTCCTACGGGACAGGGGGCCCGGGGAGCTGTTTTTT.

As regards this clone: The sample has other DNA sequences that encode this CDR3 too. The genes are TRBV11-2 and TRBJ2-7; the D is unclear. The ends were cut back, 5 bases at V and 4 bases at J, with 12 bases in the middle. The CDR3 totals 13 residues. The germline V gene encodes CDR1 SGHAT and CDR2 FQNNGV. The CDR3 is CASSPDGGYEQYF. The DNA of the CDR3 is TGTGCCAGCAGCCCGGACGGCGGATACGAGCAGTACTTC.

J is TRBJ2-7 and V is TRBV5-6, with D possibly being TRBD1 or TRBD2 (6 bases each). Germline loops: CDR1 SGHDT, CDR2 YYEEEE. The CDR3 is 13 amino acids. The V end lost 5 bases, the J end lost 2 bases, and 11 bases lay between the germline ends. The CDR3 is CASSRGATYEQYF. CDR3 sequence (DNA): TGTGCCAGCAGTAGGGGGGCGACCTACGAGCAGTACTTC.

This chain joins TRBV27 and TRBJ2-7, with 8 bases matching TRBD1. V lost 2 bases, J lost 2 bases, and 8 bases stayed unmatched. This CDR3 has 16 amino acids. Germline V lookup: CDR1 MNHEY, CDR2 SMNVEV (reference sequence). DNA for the CDR3: TGTGCCAGCAGTTTAATTTGGTCAGGGGGCGCCTACGAGCAGTACTTC. As protein: CASSLIWSGGAYEQYF.

Turning to this clone: This specimen includes other DNA sequences encoding the same CDR3. CDR3: CASSLSPGAAKNIQYF. Written as DNA, the CDR3 is TGTGCCAGCAGTTTATCTCCGGGAGCGGCCAAAAACATTCAGTACTTC. The V call is TRBV27, the J call TRBJ2-4; D may be TRBD2 (6 bases). V lost 0 bases, J lost 1 base, and 10 bases lay in between. CDR1 MNHEY and CDR2 SMNVEV come from the germline V gene (reference sequence). This CDR3 is 16 amino acids long.

The chain carries TRBV27 and TRBJ2-1; the D is unclear. Germline lookup yields CDR1 MNHEY and CDR2 SMNVEV (reference sequence). The CDR3 has 14 residues. Between the trimmed V and J ends, which lost 9 bases and 0 bases, there was a span of 12 bases. The CDR3 nucleotides read TGTGCCAGTTCAACGGATAGCTCCTACAATGAGCAGTTCTTC. It translates to CASSTDSSYNEQFF.

The rearrangement links TRBV27 to TRBJ1-2, with D tentatively TRBD1 (6 bases). The CDR3 is 16 residues long. CDR1 is MNHEY, CDR2 SMNVEV, per germline (reference sequence). Trimming stripped 5 bases from V and 6 bases from J, with 22 bases between. The CDR3 region is CASSPMDSPSRDGYTF. The CDR3 DNA reads as TGTGCCAGCAGTCCGATGGACAGCCCGAGTCGGGATGGCTACACCTTC.

In this sample, this clone turned up once. The CDR3 nucleotides are TGTGCCAGCAGCTCGTTCCGGGGGGGCAATCAGCCCCAGCATTTT. It encodes CASSSFRGGNQPQHF. V usage is TRBV7-6 and J usage is TRBJ1-5; weak D call: TRBD1 (5 bases). The V gene lost 4 bases and the J gene lost 2 bases, with 12 bases spanning the gap. The CDR3 length is 15 residues. Germline loops: CDR1 SGHVS, CDR2 FNYEAQ.

The chain carries TRBV28 and TRBJ2-1; no firm D call. The CDR3 spans 15 residues. V was cut by 2 bases and J by 1 base, with 9 bases left in between. Germline loops: CDR1 MDHEN, CDR2 SYDVKM. The CDR3 spells CASSLPVLSYNEQFF. DNA of the CDR3: TGTGCCAGCAGTTTACCAGTCTTATCCTACAATGAGCAGTTCTTC.

This chain links TRBV11-2 with TRBJ2-7; 9 bases are a match to TRBD2. This CDR3 region has 15 residues. Looked up from germline, CDR1 is SGHAT and CDR2 is FQNNGV. Losses at the gene ends were 1 base for V and 6 bases for J; bases not matched to a gene: 7. The CDR3 DNA reads TGTGCCAGCAGCTTAGTTTCTAGCGGGGTGGGCGAGCAGTACTTC. Its protein is CASSLVSSGVGEQYF.

The J gene is TRBJ1-4, the V gene TRBV7-8, with TRBD1 as a possible D gene (5 bases). The CDR3 runs 20 residues. Trimming took off 2 bases at V and 0 bases at J, with 22 bases between the two ends. CDR1 and CDR2 from the germline V gene are SGHVS and FQNEAQ. DNA of the CDR3: TGTGCCAGCAGCTTAAACGAGAAAGGGGCCTCAAACCCAACTAATGAAAAACTGTTTTTT. Residues: CASSLNEKGASNPTNEKLFF.

The sample holds one count of this clone. V usage is TRBV29-1 and J usage is TRBJ2-7, with D hard to call. This CDR3 is 13 amino acids long. Germline lookup yields CDR1 SQVTM and CDR2 ANQGSEA. Trimming left V 5 bases short and J 1 base short, with 12 bases between. The CDR3 sequence is CSVKGRRSYEQYF. The CDR3 bases are TGCAGCGTTAAGGGCCGAAGGTCCTACGAGCAGTACTTC.

V usage is TRBV27 and J usage is TRBJ2-6, with unresolved D. The CDR3 totals 15 residues. V lost 3 bases, J lost 0 bases, and 6 bases lay in between. The germline V gene encodes CDR1 MNHEY and CDR2 SMNVEV (reference sequence). The CDR3: CASSFGYSGANVLTF. Here the CDR3 DNA reads TGTGCCAGCAGTTTCGGTTACTCTGGGGCCAACGTCCTGACTTTC.

The chain employs TRBV6-5 and TRBJ2-5; 7 bases map to TRBD1. The CDR3 has 14 amino acids. The J segment lost 5 bases and the V segment lost 6 bases, leaving 9 bases of the junction unmatched. Germline lookup yields CDR1 MNHEY and CDR2 SVGAGI. The CDR3 sequence: CASSETGIVETQYF. The CDR3 coding sequence is TGTGCCAGCAGCGAGACAGGGATAGTGGAGACCCAGTACTTC.

This clone was observed once. V usage is TRBV5-6 and J usage is TRBJ1-1, with D tentatively TRBD1 (5 bases). The ends were cut back, 4 bases at V and 1 base at J, with 5 bases in the middle. The CDR3 is made up of 12 amino acids. Germline assignment: CDR1 SGHDT and CDR2 YYEEEE. The DNA of the CDR3 is TGTGCCAGCAGCCAGGGGAACACTGAAGCTTTCTTT. Its protein product is CASSQGNTEAFF.

This chain joins TRBV19 and TRBJ2-7, with D uncertain. This CDR3 contains 13 residues. Germline V gene sequence: CDR1 LNHDA, CDR2 SQIVND (reference sequence). V shed 3 bases and J shed 3 bases, with 9 bases lying between them. DNA for the CDR3: TGTGCCAGTAGTATTTCAGCCAACTACGAGCAGTACTTC. Its translation: CASSISANYEQYF.

The V and J genes are TRBV7-6 and TRBJ2-7, with D maybe TRBD1 (5 bases). The V and J ends lost 5 bases and 5 bases respectively, with 22 bases between them. CDR1 and CDR2 (germline): SGHVS, FNYEAQ. This CDR3 contains 16 residues. CDR3 DNA sequence: TGTGCCAGCAGCCTAAGTGTAGGGGAATCCCCCCACGAGCAGTACTTC. Encoded protein: CASSLSVGESPHEQYF.

In this sample, this clone turned up once. This CDR3 is also generated by other DNA sequences in the sample. This chain links TRBV30 with TRBJ2-7, with D hard to call. The germline V gene encodes CDR1 GTSNPN and CDR2 SVGIG (reference sequence). The V end was cut by 0 bases, the J end by 2 bases, with 8 bases between. The CDR3 contains 13 residues. In DNA, the CDR3 is TGTGCCTGGAGTGTTGGGCGCACCTACGAGCAGTACTTC. Its translation: CAWSVGRTYEQYF.

This chain uses TRBV10-3 with TRBJ2-1, with TRBD2 matching over 7 bases. J gave up 9 bases and V 8 bases, and 16 bases lay outside the gene matches. Germline lookup yields CDR1 ENHRY and CDR2 SYGVKD. The CDR3 sequence is 15 residues long. CDR3: CAIGNLDGEGSEQFF. CDR3 nucleotide sequence: TGTGCCATCGGGAATCTGGATGGGGAGGGGAGTGAGCAGTTCTTC.

This clone was seen more than once but under ten times. V is TRBV19 and J is TRBJ1-2, with D hard to call. V was trimmed by 5 bases and J by 12 bases, leaving 13 bases between them. The CDR3 runs 11 residues. Germline loops: CDR1 LNHDA, CDR2 SQIVND (reference sequence). For the CDR3, the DNA is TGTGCCAGTAGTTCCGGGCCGGCGCACACCTTC. This translates into CASSSGPAHTF.

The gene calls are TRBV27 and TRBJ2-1; D tentatively reads TRBD1 or TRBD2 (5 bases each). Germline CDR1 MNHEY, CDR2 SMNVEV (reference sequence). The CDR3 is 17 amino acids. Trimming removed 3 bases at V and 5 bases at J, with 20 bases between. The CDR3 DNA sequence: TGTGCCAGCAGTTTTGGGGGACCCCTCCCGTCTCACAATGAGCAGTTCTTC. This encodes CASSFGGPLPSHNEQFF.

The rearrangement joins TRBV11-2 to TRBJ2-7; D gene ambiguous. Per the germline V gene, CDR1 is SGHAT and CDR2 is FQNNGV. Trimming removed 0 bases at V and 2 bases at J, with 11 bases between. This CDR3 contains 15 residues. The CDR3 loop reads CASSLDFSGPYEQYF. CDR3 nucleotide sequence: TGTGCCAGCAGCTTAGATTTCTCTGGACCCTACGAGCAGTACTTC.

The genes are TRBV28 and TRBJ2-2; D uncertain. The CDR3 totals 14 residues. The ends were cut back, 5 bases at V and 10 bases at J, with 17 bases in the middle. The V gene's germline CDR1 is MDHEN and CDR2 SYDVKM. CDR3: CASSRTVGLLELFF. CDR3 coding DNA: TGTGCCAGCAGTCGTACCGTAGGTCTATTGGAGCTGTTTTTT.

The V call is TRBV7-9, the J call TRBJ2-7; D is unresolved. The CDR3 runs to 17 residues. Germline-derived CDR1 and CDR2 are SEHNR and FQNEAQ (reference sequence). V shed 2 bases and J shed 6 bases, with 23 bases lying between them. This chain's CDR3 is CASSLLPVGVADSEQYF. The CDR3 DNA reads TGTGCCAGCAGCTTACTGCCAGTCGGAGTAGCAGATAGCGAGCAGTACTTC.

V and J are TRBV19 and TRBJ1-1; D remains ambiguous. The V end lost 3 bases, the J end lost 5 bases, and 10 bases lay between the germline ends. Germline V gene sequence: CDR1 LNHDA, CDR2 SQIVND (reference sequence). This CDR3 comprises 13 residues. The CDR3 reads CASSIGTSTEAFF. The CDR3, as DNA: TGTGCCAGTAGTATTGGCACAAGTACTGAAGCTTTCTTT.

To note about this clone: Distinct nucleotide sequences in the sample also encode this CDR3. The V call is TRBV28, the J call TRBJ2-7; 11 bases match TRBD1. Germline CDR1 is MDHEN and CDR2 is SYDVKM. V dropped 4 bases and J dropped 4; count of bases not matched to a gene: 3. This CDR3 has 14 residues. CDR3 nucleotide sequence: TGTGCCAGCAGTTGGGGGACAGGGGGTTACGAGCAGTACTTC. Residues: CASSWGTGGYEQYF.